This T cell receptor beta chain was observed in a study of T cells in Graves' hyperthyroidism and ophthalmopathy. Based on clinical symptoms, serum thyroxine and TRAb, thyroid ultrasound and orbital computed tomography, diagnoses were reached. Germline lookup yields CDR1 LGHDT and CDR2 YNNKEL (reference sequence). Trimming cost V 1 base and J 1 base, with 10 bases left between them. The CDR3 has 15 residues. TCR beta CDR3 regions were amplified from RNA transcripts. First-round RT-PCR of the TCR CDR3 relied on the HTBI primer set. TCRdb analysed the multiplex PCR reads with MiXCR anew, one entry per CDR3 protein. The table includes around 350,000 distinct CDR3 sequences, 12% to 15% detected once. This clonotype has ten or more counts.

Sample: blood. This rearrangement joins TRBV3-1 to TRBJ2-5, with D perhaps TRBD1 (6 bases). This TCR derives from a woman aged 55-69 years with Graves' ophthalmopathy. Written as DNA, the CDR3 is TGTGCCAGCAGCCAAGGGGGGCTGGGCCAAGAGACCCAGTACTTC. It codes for CASSQGGLGQETQYF.